The entry below describes one TCR beta chain. The target antigen is unknown. The junction had 5 bases not matched to a gene; V was cut back by 7 bases and J by 4 bases. Germline loops: CDR1 SNHLY, CDR2 FYNNEI. The CDR3 consists of 14 residues. This entry comes from a study of shared clonotypes between healthy human individuals. Study-level results: The authors expected sequencing depth to affect clonotype sharing among donors.

Several immunoSEQ plates received, in even portions, the genomic DNA of each subset. Method: immunoSEQ multiplex PCR; TCRdb's copy keeps in-frame clones and lacks some. The data contain around 2.1 million clones, 90% to 97% of them seen just once; the ten biggest clones take up less than 0.15%. The chain recombines TRBV2 with TRBJ2-1; 9 bases map to TRBD2. The sequenced sample was naive CD4+ T cells sorted from blood. The sample's subset: CD45RA+ positively selected. The TCR was taken from a man aged 18 to 29 in good health. This CDR3 is CASNRLAEYNEQFF. CDR3 sequence (DNA): TGTGCCAGCAATAGACTAGCGGAATACAATGAGCAGTTCTTC.